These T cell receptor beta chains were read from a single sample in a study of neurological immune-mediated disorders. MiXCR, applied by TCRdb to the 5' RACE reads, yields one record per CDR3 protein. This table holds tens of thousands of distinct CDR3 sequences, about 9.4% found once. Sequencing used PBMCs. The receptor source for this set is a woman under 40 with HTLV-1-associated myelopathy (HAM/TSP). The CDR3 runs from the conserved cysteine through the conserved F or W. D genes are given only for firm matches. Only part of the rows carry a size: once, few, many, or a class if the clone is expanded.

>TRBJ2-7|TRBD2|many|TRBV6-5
TGTGCCAGCAGGACTTTAGCGGGGTCCTACGAGCAGTACTTC
CASRTLAGSYEQYF
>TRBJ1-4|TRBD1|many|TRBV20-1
TGCAGTGCTCTCCGGGACAGGGAAAAACTGTTTTTT
CSALRDREKLFF
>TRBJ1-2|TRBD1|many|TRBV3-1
TGTGCCAGCAGCCAGCAGGGGGTAACCTATGGCTACACCTTC
CASSQQGVTYGYTF
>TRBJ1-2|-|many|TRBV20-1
TGCAGTGCTACTCAAAGCGGCTATGGCTACACCTTC
CSATQSGYGYTF
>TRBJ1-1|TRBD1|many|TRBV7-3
TGTGCCAGCAGCTCCAGGGGGGGGGGCTCTGAAGCTTTCTTT
CASSSRGGGSEAFF
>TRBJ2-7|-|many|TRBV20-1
TGCAGTGCTAGCCAGATACAGGGTTTGAGCTACGAGCAGTACTTC
CSASQIQGLSYEQYF
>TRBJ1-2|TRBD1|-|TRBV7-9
TGTGCCAGCAGCTTGACAGGGATTGGCTACACCTTC
CASSLTGIGYTF
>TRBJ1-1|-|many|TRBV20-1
TGCAGTGCTAGACCAGGGAGCCAAATAGCTTTCTTT
CSARPGSQIAFF
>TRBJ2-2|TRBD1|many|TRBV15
TGTGCCACCAGCAGAGGAGGGACAGGATTCACCGGGGAGCTGTTTTTT
CATSRGGTGFTGELFF
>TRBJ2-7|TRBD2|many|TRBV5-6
TGTGCCAGCAGCCTGGGCGGGGGTTATAGCTCCTACGAGCAGTACTTC
CASSLGGGYSSYEQYF
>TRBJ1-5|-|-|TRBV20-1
TGCAGTGCTAGAGATCGGGGTCAGACCAAGCATTTT
CSARDRGQTKHF
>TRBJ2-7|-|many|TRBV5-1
TGCGCCAGCAGCTTGGGCACGGACGGTCTCTACGAGCAGTACTTC
CASSLGTDGLYEQYF
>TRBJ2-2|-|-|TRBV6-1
TGTGCCAGCAGTGAAGCAGAGTTCGGGGAGCTGTTTTTT
CASSEAEFGELFF
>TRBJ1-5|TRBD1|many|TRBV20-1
TGCAGTGCTACCGGACAGGGCAATCAGCCCCAGCATTTT
CSATGQGNQPQHF
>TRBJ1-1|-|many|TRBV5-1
TGCGCCAGCAGCTTATACGGGACGGTAGACACTGAAGCTTTCTTT
CASSLYGTVDTEAFF
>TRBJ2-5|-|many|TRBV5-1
TGCGCCAGCAGTCGGGGAAGCCAAGAGACCCAGTACTTC
CASSRGSQETQYF
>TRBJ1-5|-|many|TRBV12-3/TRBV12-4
TGTGCCAGCAGTGGGCACCAACATCAGCCCCAGCATTTT
CASSGHQHQPQHF
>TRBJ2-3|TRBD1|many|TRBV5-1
TGCGCCAGCAGCTTAGAACCCAGGGGGCAGGATACGCAGTATTTT
CASSLEPRGQDTQYF
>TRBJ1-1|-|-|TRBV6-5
TGTGCCAGCGCTCTCTCTAATGAAGGGAACACTGAAGCTTTCTTT
CASALSNEGNTEAFF
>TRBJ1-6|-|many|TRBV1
TGCACCAGCACCCAGGCCAATTCACCCCTCCACTTT
CTSTQANSPLHF
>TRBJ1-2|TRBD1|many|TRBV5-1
TGCGCCAGCAGCTTGGCCTCGGCGGACAGGGGGCTAGGCTACACCTTC
CASSLASADRGLGYTF
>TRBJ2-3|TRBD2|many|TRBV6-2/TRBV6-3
TGTGCCAGCAGTTACAGCGGGGGGGCGACAGATACGCAGTATTTT
CASSYSGGATDTQYF
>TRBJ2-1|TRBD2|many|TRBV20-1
TGCAGTGCTACCTGGGGTAGCGGGGGGGCTGGGAATGAGCAGTTCTTC
CSATWGSGGAGNEQFF
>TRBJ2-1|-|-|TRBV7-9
TGTGCAAGCAGCTTAGAGCACCGTATAGCCGGGCCGGTAGAGTTCTTC
CASSLEHRIAGPVEFF
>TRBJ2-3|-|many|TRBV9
TGTGCCAGCAGCAGACCCCCGGATACGCAGTATTTT
CASSRPPDTQYF
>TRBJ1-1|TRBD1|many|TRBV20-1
TGCAGTGCTAGAGATGGGACAGGGCATCATAGTGAAGCTTTCTTT
CSARDGTGHHSEAFF
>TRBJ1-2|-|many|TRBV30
TGTGCCTGGAGTCGGACGGCCTATGGCTACACCTTC
CAWSRTAYGYTF
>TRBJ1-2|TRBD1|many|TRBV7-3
TGTGCCAGCAGCTTAGGCCAGGGGGCGCGCTATGGCTACACCTTC
CASSLGQGARYGYTF